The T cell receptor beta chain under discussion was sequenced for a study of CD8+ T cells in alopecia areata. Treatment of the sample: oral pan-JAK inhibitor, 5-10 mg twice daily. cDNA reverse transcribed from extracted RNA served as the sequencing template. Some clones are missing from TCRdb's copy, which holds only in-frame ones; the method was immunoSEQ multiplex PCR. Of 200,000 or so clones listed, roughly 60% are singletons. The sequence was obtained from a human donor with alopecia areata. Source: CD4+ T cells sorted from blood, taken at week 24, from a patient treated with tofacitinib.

In DNA form, the CDR3 reads TGTGCCAGTAGTATAGTCACAGGGTTCGGTGAGCAGTTCTTC. This gives the protein CASSIVTGFGEQFF. The chain joins TRBV19 to TRBJ2-1, with D perhaps matching TRBD1 (6 bases). The CDR3 sequence is 14 residues long. Germline CDR1 and CDR2: LNHDA and SQIVND (reference sequence). V lost 1 base to trimming and J lost 9 bases, with 13 bases between them. The variable domain in full, with the rest retrieved from reference TRBV19 and TRBJ2-1, is DGGITQSPKYLFRKEGQNVTLSCEQNLNHDAMYWYRQDPGQGLRLIYYSQIVNDFQKGDIAEGYSVSREKKESFPLTVTSAQKNPTAFYLCASSIVTGFGEQFFGPGTRLTVL.